The 28 T cell receptor beta chains presented below share a single source sample, sequenced in a study of molecular identifiers for immune sequencing clone quantification. A single record per CDR3 protein comes from TCRdb applying MiXCR to the PCR reads. The sample yields about 640,000 distinct CDR3 sequences, about 20% seen once. Sequenced sample: naive CD8+ T cells from blood, with Jurkat cell RNA spiked in. Subset indicated: FACS-sorted CD8+CD4-CCR7+CD45RA+ naive T cells. These receptors originate from a human donor in good health. Some libraries in this study had Jurkat cell RNA spiked in.

There are many counts of this clonotype. This rearrangement joins TRBV20-1 to TRBJ2-7; possible D gene TRBD2, 6 bases. Looked up from germline, CDR1 is DFQATT and CDR2 is SNEGSKA (reference sequence). The CDR3 spans 16 residues. V was cut by 0 bases and J by 1 base, with 16 bases left in between. The DNA of the CDR3 is TGCAGTGCTAGAGAACCCCCCCGGGGGAGGTCCTACGAGCAGTACTTC. Translating it yields CSAREPPRGRSYEQYF.

This clonotype was recorded at least ten times. The chain employs TRBV18 and TRBJ2-7; D is unresolved. Trimming left V 3 bases short and J 4 bases short, with 10 bases between. CDR1 is KGHSH, CDR2 LQKENI, per germline. The CDR3 covers 13 residues. This CDR3 reads CASSPDRSYEQYF. Written as DNA, the CDR3 is TGTGCCAGCTCACCCGACCGGTCGTACGAGCAGTACTTC.

This clonotype was recorded many times. J is TRBJ2-2 and V is TRBV9; the D gene is possibly TRBD2 (6 bases). The CDR3 is 14 amino acids. The V and J ends lost 4 bases and 5 bases respectively, with 12 bases between them. CDR1 is SGDLS and CDR2 is YYNGEE in the germline V gene. The CDR3 loop reads CASSPSAGTGELFF. DNA for the CDR3: TGTGCCAGCAGCCCCTCGGCGGGAACCGGGGAGCTGTTTTTT.

At least ten counts were recorded for this clonotype. The J gene is TRBJ2-1, the V gene TRBV9, with TRBD2 matching 9 bases. The CDR3 runs to 16 residues. Germline V gene lookup returns CDR1 SGDLS and CDR2 YYNGEE. V lost 2 bases, J lost 9 bases, and 12 bases stayed unmatched. The CDR3 DNA reads TGTGCCAGCAGCGTCCTTAGCGGGAGAGGGGGAGGTGAGCAGTTCTTC. Translating it yields CASSVLSGRGGGEQFF.

This clonotype was found many times. The chain uses TRBV20-1 and TRBJ1-2, with a possible D match to TRBD1 (5 bases). Germline V lookup: CDR1 DFQATT, CDR2 SNEGSKA (reference sequence). The CDR3 is made up of 14 amino acids. Trimming removed 6 bases from V and 0 bases from J, with 14 bases in between. CDR3 amino acids: CSAAGQESNYGYTF. The CDR3, as DNA: TGCAGTGCCGCCGGACAAGAGTCTAACTATGGCTACACCTTC.

At least ten counts were recorded for this clonotype. The gene calls are TRBV29-1 and TRBJ1-1, with TRBD1 identical over 7 bases. The CDR3 has 12 residues. The V gene's germline CDR1 is SQVTM and CDR2 ANQGSEA. The trim removed 7 bases at V and 1 base at J, leaving 3 bases unmatched. The CDR3 region is CSGGTANTEAFF. The CDR3 bases are TGCAGCGGGGGGACAGCGAACACTGAAGCTTTCTTT.

To note about this clonotype: A much larger clone is a single base away; this may be a read error. This chain links TRBV6-6 with TRBJ2-6; 7 bases fit TRBD2. The CDR3 spans 15 residues. CDR1 is MNHNY and CDR2 is SVGAGI in the germline V gene (reference sequence). The CDR3 DNA reads TGTGCCAGCAGTGGGGGGGACGGACGGCCCAACGTCCGGACTTTC. Its translation is CASSGGDGRPNVRTF.

This chain connects TRBV9 to TRBJ2-7; 11 nucleotides agree with TRBD1. Trimming removed 3 bases from V and 4 bases from J; junction bases left unmatched: 6. The CDR3 loop spans 15 amino acids. Germline CDR1 is SGDLS and CDR2 is YYNGEE. CDR3: CASSAGQGALYEQYF. The CDR3, as DNA: TGTGCCAGCAGCGCAGGACAGGGGGCATTGTACGAGCAGTACTTC.

The rearrangement links TRBV4-3 to TRBJ2-7; 9 nucleotides match TRBD1. V shed 0 bases and J 5 bases; nucleotides not matched to a gene: 5. CDR3 length: 15 amino acids. In germline, CDR1 is LGHNA, CDR2 YSLEER. In nucleotides, the CDR3 is TGCGCCAGCAGCCAAGATTCGGGGACAGGGAACGAGCAGTACTTC. Its protein product is CASSQDSGTGNEQYF.

This clonotype was picked up many times. The chain links TRBV21-1 to TRBJ2-6; the table's D call, TRBD1, has no DNA check behind it. TRBV21-1 is termed a pseudogene. The CDR3 is 18 residues long. In DNA, the CDR3 is TGTGCCAGCAGCAAAGCCGGGGGCGGTAGCTCTGGGGCCAACGTCCTGACTTTC. It is translated as CASSKAGGGSSGANVLTF.

This clonotype was observed many times. This chain links TRBV12-3 or TRBV12-4 with TRBJ2-3; 16 nucleotides match TRBD2. Unmatched junction bases numbered 13, after V lost 6 bases and J lost 4 bases. The CDR3 loop spans 19 amino acids. The CDR3 reads CASSRPGTSGGDWADTQYF. The CDR3 nucleotides read TGTGCCAGCAGCCGGCCGGGGACTAGCGGGGGGGACTGGGCAGATACGCAGTATTTT.

This clonotype has ten or more counts. CDR3 loop: CSARETPGYSYEQYF. CDR3 nucleotides: TGCAGTGCTAGAGAAACCCCGGGGTACTCCTACGAGCAGTACTTC. The genes are TRBV20-1 and TRBJ2-7, with a tentative D call TRBD2 (5 bases). This CDR3 has 15 amino acids. Trimming took 0 bases from V and 0 from J, leaving 12 bases between them. The germline gives CDR1 DFQATT, CDR2 SNEGSKA (reference sequence).

In its sample, this clonotype was seen many times. The chain couples TRBV28 to TRBJ2-3; no clear D. This CDR3 is built from 14 residues. Between the trimmed V and J ends, which lost 1 base and 0 bases, there was a span of 5 bases. Germline V lookup: CDR1 MDHEN, CDR2 SYDVKM. The DNA of the CDR3 is TGTGCCAGCAGTTTATTTGGCAGCACAGATACGCAGTATTTT. As protein: CASSLFGSTDTQYF.

Concerning this clonotype: Possible read error: a much larger clone is one base away. In nucleotides, the CDR3 is TGTGCCAGCAGTGAATACCACGACGGCACTGAAGCTTTCTTT. Translated: CASSEYHDGTEAFF. The chain is built from TRBV6-6 and TRBJ1-1; D is uncertain. There are 14 residues in the CDR3. The ends were cut back, 5 bases at V and 4 bases at J, with 14 bases in the middle. The V gene's germline CDR1 is MNHNY and CDR2 SVGAGI (reference sequence).

This clonotype was observed many times. This sequence joins TRBV7-2 and TRBJ2-1; the D call may be TRBD1 or TRBD2 (5 bases each). Trimming took off 1 base at V and 8 bases at J, with 12 bases between the two ends. The germline V gene has CDR1 SGHTA and CDR2 FQGNSA. The CDR3 runs to 14 residues. CDR3 nucleotides: TGTGCCAGCAGCTTAGTGCTACTAGGGGATGAGCAGTTCTTC. This gives the protein CASSLVLLGDEQFF. The full variable domain, rest sourced from reference TRBV7-2 and TRBJ2-1, is GAGVSQSPSNKVTEKGKDVELRCDPISGHTALYWYRQSLGQGLEFLIYFQGNSAPDKSGLPSDRFSAERTGGSVSTLTIQRTQQEDSAVYLCASSLVLLGDEQFFGPGTRLTVL.

This clonotype was detected ten times or more. The rearrangement uses TRBV2 and TRBJ1-2; TRBD1 matches at 8 bases. The germline CDR1 and CDR2 sequences are SNHLY and FYNNEI. The CDR3 runs 15 residues. V shed 8 bases, J shed 12 bases, and the junction held 20 bases outside the gene matches. The CDR3 region has the DNA TGTGCCAGCTTGGGGACAGGCCCTCCTGTCTCCGGGGACACCTTC. This encodes CASLGTGPPVSGDTF.

This clonotype was detected many times. The V and J genes are TRBV7-9 and TRBJ2-3; 11 bases align to TRBD2. The V gene end was trimmed by 5 bases and the J gene end by 0 bases; junction bases not matched to a gene: 10. In germline, CDR1 is SEHNR, CDR2 FQNEAQ (reference sequence). CDR3 length: 18 amino acids. The CDR3, as DNA: TGTGCCAGCAGCCCCGCTAGCGGGGGGCGTGTTAGCACAGATACGCAGTATTTT. This translates into CASSPASGGRVSTDTQYF.

Ten or more counts support this clonotype. The V and J genes are TRBV5-6 and TRBJ2-6, with a tentative D call TRBD1 (5 bases). The CDR3 contains 14 residues. Germline V gene lookup returns CDR1 SGHDT and CDR2 YYEEEE. The V gene lost 4 bases and the J gene lost 2 bases, with 7 bases spanning the gap. CDR3 nucleotides: TGTGCCAGCAGCCTGGGGCCTGGGGCCAACGTCCTGACTTTC. It yields the protein CASSLGPGANVLTF.

This clonotype was recorded many times. The chain is built from TRBV5-6 and TRBJ1-2; D is uncertain. Trimming took off 3 bases at V and 7 bases at J, with 22 bases between the two ends. Germline CDR1 reads SGHDT; CDR2 reads YYEEEE. The CDR3 totals 16 residues. CDR3 sequence reads: CASSSSFGLVGAGYTF. The CDR3 DNA sequence: TGTGCCAGCAGCTCGAGTTTTGGCCTTGTAGGTGCTGGCTACACCTTC.

Comment on this clonotype: This may come from a read error, since a much larger clone is one base off. The V call is TRBV20-1, the J call TRBJ2-7; no definite D call. Trimming pared 5 bases from V and 5 bases from J, leaving 16 bases between. This CDR3 contains 13 residues. CDR1 is DFQATT and CDR2 is SNEGSKA in the germline V gene (reference sequence). CDR3 loop: CSAERSFGDEQYF. CDR3 DNA: TGCAGTGCTGAACGATCTTTCGGCGACGAGCAGTACTTC.

Turning to this clonotype: A read error may be the cause here, since a much bigger clone is one base away. The chain has TRBV7-6 and TRBJ2-5; 8 bases are shared with TRBD2. This CDR3 spans 16 amino acids. Germline V gives CDR1 SGHVS, CDR2 FNYEAQ. The V segment lost 4 bases and the J segment 9 bases; nucleotides outside the gene matches: 16. CDR3 sequence (DNA): TGTGCCAGCAGCTCCGATAGCGGGGCGGGATGGGAGGCCCAGTACTTC. This translates into CASSSDSGAGWEAQYF.

The sample holds many counts of this clonotype. The rearrangement uses TRBV29-1 and TRBJ2-7; 10 bases are shared with TRBD2. The V and J ends lost 5 bases and 0 bases, in that order; junction bases with no gene match: 13. There are 17 residues in the CDR3. Germline V lookup: CDR1 SQVTM, CDR2 ANQGSEA. In nucleotides, the CDR3 is TGCAGCGTTTTCTTGCGGCTAGCGGGGGTCGGCTCCTACGAGCAGTACTTC. It specifies CSVFLRLAGVGSYEQYF.

The genes are TRBV29-1 and TRBJ2-1; TRBD1 matches at 9 bases. The CDR3 sequence is 17 residues long. Unmatched junction bases numbered 15, after V lost 1 base and J lost 8 bases. CDR1 and CDR2 from the germline V gene are SQVTM and ANQGSEA. CDR3 coding DNA: TGCAGCGTTGAAGGAGGAGTGGACAGGGGAAGCTTCGATGAGCAGTTCTTC. The encoded protein is CSVEGGVDRGSFDEQFF.

This clonotype was picked up many times. The chain combines TRBV7-6 with TRBJ2-1; 8 bases map to TRBD1. V lost 1 base, J lost 0 bases, and 8 bases stayed unmatched. Germline V CDR1 and CDR2: SGHVS, FNYEAQ. There are 18 residues in the CDR3. The CDR3 is CASSLEADRVASYNEQFF. The CDR3 bases are TGTGCCAGCAGCTTAGAAGCGGACAGGGTCGCCTCCTACAATGAGCAGTTCTTC. Full variable domain (outside the CDR3, taken from reference TRBV7-6 and TRBJ2-1): GAGVSQSPRYKVTKRGQDVALRCDPISGHVSLYWYRQALGQGPEFLTYFNYEAQQDKSGLPNDRFSAERPEGSISTLTIQRTEQRDSAMYRCASSLEADRVASYNEQFFGPGTRLTVL.

This clonotype was recorded many times. The gene calls are TRBV7-3 and TRBJ2-3, with a weak D call TRBD1 (6 bases). The CDR3 length is 16 residues. V shed 3 bases and J shed 0 bases, with 13 bases lying between them. CDR1 is SGHTA and CDR2 is FQGTGA in the germline V gene. This chain's CDR3 is CASSFWGRPSTDTQYF. Written as DNA, the CDR3 is TGTGCCAGCAGCTTTTGGGGGCGACCGAGCACAGATACGCAGTATTTT.

This clonotype was observed at least ten times. The CDR3 nucleotides are TGTGCCAGCAGCTTAGCGATGCGGGGACAGCAAGAGACCCAGTACTTC. This gives the protein CASSLAMRGQQETQYF. V is TRBV7-8 and J is TRBJ2-5; D may be TRBD1 (7 bases). Looked up from germline, CDR1 is SGHVS and CDR2 is FQNEAQ. The CDR3 sequence is 16 residues long. Trimming pared 0 bases from V and 2 bases from J, leaving 13 bases between.

As for this clonotype: A read error may be the cause here, since a much bigger clone is one base away. The CDR3 ends on some other residue instead of the conserved phenylalanine or tryptophan, so this is likely a read error. The chain links TRBV20-1 to TRBJ2-3; TRBD1 aligns across 9 bases. This CDR3 has 15 amino acids. The J segment lost 1 base and the V segment lost 2 bases, leaving 4 bases of the junction unmatched. From germline, CDR1 is DFQATT and CDR2 SNEGSKA (reference sequence). The CDR3 protein is CSARRGQGGTDTQYL. The CDR3 DNA sequence: TGCAGTGCTAGACGGGGACAGGGTGGCACAGATACGCAGTATCTT.

Concerning this clonotype itself: This may be a read error, as it is one base from a much larger clone. The chain has TRBV28 and TRBJ2-3, with 9 bases identical to TRBD2. The CDR3 loop spans 16 amino acids. Losses at the gene ends were 2 bases for V and 4 bases for J; bases not matched to a gene: 7. Germline V gene lookup returns CDR1 MDHEN and CDR2 SYDVKM. CDR3 bases: TGTGCCAGCAGTTTAGGAGTAGCGGGAGTGCCAGATACGCAGTATTTT. Translation gives CASSLGVAGVPDTQYF.